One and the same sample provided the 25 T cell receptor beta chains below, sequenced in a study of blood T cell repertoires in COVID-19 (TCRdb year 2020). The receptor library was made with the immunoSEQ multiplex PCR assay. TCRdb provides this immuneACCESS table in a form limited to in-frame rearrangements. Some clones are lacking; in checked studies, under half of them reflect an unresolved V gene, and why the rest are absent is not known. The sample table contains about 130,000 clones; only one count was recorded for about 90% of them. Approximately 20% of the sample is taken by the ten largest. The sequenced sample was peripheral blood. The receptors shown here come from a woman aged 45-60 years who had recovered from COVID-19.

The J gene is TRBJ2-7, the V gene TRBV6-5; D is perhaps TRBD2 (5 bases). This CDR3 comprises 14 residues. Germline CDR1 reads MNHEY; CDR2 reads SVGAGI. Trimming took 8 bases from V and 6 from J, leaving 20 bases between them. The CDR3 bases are TGTGCCAGCGGTCGGGCAGAGGGTACGGGCGAGCAGTACTTC. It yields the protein CASGRAEGTGEQYF.

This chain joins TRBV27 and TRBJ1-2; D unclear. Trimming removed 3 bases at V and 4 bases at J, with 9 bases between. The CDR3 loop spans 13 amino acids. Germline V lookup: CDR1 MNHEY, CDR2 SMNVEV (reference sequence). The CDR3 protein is CASSLFYGYGYTF. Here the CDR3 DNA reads TGTGCCAGCAGTTTGTTCTACGGCTATGGCTACACCTTC.

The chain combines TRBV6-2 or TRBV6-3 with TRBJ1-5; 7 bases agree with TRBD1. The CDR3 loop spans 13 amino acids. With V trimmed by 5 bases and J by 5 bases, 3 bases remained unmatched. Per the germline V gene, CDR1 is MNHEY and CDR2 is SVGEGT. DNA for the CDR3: TGTGCCAGCAGTCGACAGGGTGATCAGCCCCAGCATTTT. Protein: CASSRQGDQPQHF.

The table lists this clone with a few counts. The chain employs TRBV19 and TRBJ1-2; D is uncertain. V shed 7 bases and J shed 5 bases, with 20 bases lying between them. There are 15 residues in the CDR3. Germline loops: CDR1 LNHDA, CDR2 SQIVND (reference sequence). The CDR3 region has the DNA TGTGCCAGTAATAGAGCGGGTGAGATTAGATATGGCTACACCTTC. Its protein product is CASNRAGEIRYGYTF.

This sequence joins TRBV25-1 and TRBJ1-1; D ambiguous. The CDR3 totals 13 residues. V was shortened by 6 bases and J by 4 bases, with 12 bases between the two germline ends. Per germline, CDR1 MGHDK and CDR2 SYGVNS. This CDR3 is CASRRGLSTEAFF. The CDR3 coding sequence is TGTGCCAGCAGGCGGGGATTAAGCACTGAAGCTTTCTTT.

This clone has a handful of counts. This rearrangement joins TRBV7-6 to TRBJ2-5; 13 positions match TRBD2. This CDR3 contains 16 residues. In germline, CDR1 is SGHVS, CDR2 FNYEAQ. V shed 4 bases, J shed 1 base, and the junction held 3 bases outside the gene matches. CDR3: CASSSGLAGIQETQYF. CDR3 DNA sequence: TGTGCCAGCAGCTCGGGACTAGCGGGAATCCAAGAGACCCAGTACTTC.

The CDR3 region has the DNA TGTGCCAGCAGCTTCTTGAGGACTAGCACAGATACGCAGTATTTT. Encoded protein: CASSFLRTSTDTQYF. The gene calls are TRBV7-9 and TRBJ2-3; a weak D match, TRBD2 (5 bases). The CDR3 extends over 15 amino acids. The V gene's germline CDR1 is SEHNR and CDR2 FQNEAQ (reference sequence). V was clipped by 3 bases and J by 0 bases, with 10 bases between them.

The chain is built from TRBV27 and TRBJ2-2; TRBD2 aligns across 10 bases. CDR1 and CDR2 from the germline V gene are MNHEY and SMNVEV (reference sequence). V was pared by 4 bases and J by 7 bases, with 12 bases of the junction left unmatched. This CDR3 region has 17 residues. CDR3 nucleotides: TGTGCCAGCAGTTCAACTGACCTAGCGGGAGCGGTCGGGGAGCTGTTTTTT. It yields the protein CASSSTDLAGAVGELFF.

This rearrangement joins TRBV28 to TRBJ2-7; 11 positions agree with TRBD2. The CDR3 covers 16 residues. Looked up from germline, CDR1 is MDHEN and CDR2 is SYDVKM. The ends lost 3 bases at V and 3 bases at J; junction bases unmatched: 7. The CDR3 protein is CASSFPYLAGGYEQYF. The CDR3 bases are TGTGCCAGCAGTTTCCCCTATCTAGCGGGAGGCTACGAGCAGTACTTC.

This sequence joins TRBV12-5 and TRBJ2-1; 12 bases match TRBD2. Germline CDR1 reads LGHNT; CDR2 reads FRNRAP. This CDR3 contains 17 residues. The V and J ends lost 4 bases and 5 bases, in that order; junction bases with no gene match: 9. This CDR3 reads CASGSPRLAGVNNEQFF. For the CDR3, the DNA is TGTGCTAGTGGTTCGCCCCGACTAGCGGGAGTGAACAATGAGCAGTTCTTC.

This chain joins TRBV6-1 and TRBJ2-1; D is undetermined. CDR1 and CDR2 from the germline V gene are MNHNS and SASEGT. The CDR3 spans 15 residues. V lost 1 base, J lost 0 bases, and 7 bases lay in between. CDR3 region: CASSEGAISYNEQFF. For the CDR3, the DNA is TGTGCCAGCAGTGAAGGGGCTATCTCCTACAATGAGCAGTTCTTC.

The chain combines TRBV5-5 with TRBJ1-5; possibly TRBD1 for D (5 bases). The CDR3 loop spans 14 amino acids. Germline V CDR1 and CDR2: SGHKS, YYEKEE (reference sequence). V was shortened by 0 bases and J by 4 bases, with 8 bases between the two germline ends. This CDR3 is CASSLGQLNQPQHF. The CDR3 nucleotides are TGTGCCAGCAGCTTGGGACAGCTTAATCAGCCCCAGCATTTT.

DNA of the CDR3: TGTGCCAGCTCACTCACCGGGACAATCATGAACACTGAAGCTTTCTTT. Protein: CASSLTGTIMNTEAFF. The rearrangement uses TRBV18 and TRBJ1-1; possibly TRBD1 for D (6 bases). This CDR3 is 16 amino acids long. The germline gives CDR1 KGHSH, CDR2 LQKENI. Trimming cost V 4 bases and J 0 bases, with 15 bases left between them. Combining the CDR3 with reference TRBV18 and TRBJ1-1 gives the whole variable domain NAGVMQNPRHLVRRRGQEARLRCSPMKGHSHVYWYRQLPEEGLKFMVYLQKENIIDESGMPKERFSAEFPKEGPSILRIQQVVRGDSAAYFCASSLTGTIMNTEAFFGQGTRLTVV.

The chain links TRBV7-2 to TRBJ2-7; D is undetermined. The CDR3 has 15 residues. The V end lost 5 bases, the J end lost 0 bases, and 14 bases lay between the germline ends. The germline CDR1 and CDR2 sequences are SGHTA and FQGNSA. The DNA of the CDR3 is TGTGCCAGCAGCGCCCAGGTGGGCCCCTCCTACGAGCAGTACTTC. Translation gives CASSAQVGPSYEQYF.

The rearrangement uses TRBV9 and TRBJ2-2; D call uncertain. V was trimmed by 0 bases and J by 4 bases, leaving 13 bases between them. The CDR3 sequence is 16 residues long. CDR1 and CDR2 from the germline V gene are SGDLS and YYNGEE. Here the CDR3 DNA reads TGTGCCAGCAGCGTAGGCATAGCTTCGGTCACCGGGGAGCTGTTTTTT. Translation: CASSVGIASVTGELFF.

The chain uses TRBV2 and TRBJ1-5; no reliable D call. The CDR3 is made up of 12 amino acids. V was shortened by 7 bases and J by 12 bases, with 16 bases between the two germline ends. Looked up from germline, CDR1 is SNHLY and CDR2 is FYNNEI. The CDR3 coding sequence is TGTGCCAGCAAACGCGAGGGTAGTAACCAGCATTTT. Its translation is CASKREGSNQHF. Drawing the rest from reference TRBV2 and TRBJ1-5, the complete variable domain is EPEVTQTPSHQVTQMGQEVILRCVPISNHLYFYWYRQILGQKVEFLVSFYNNEISEKSEIFDDQFSVERPDGSNFTLKIRSTKLEDSAMYFCASKREGSNQHFGDGTRLSIL.

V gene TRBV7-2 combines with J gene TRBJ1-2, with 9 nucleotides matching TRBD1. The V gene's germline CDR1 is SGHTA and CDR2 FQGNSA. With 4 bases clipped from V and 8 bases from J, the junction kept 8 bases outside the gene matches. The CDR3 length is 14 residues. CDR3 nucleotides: TGTGCCAGCAGCTACCCCGGGACAGGGAGCGGCTACACCTTC. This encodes CASSYPGTGSGYTF.

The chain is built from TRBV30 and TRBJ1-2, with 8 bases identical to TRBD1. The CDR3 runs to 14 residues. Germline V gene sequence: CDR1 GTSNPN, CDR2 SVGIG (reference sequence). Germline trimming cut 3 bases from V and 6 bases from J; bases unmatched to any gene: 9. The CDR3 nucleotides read TGTGCCTGGAGCGAAACATCGACAGGGGATGGCTACACCTTC. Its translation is CAWSETSTGDGYTF.

The chain's CDR3 is CASSWAGDTEAFF. CDR3 coding DNA: TGTGCCAGTAGCTGGGCGGGGGACACTGAAGCTTTCTTT. The chain employs TRBV19 and TRBJ1-1; weak D call: TRBD1 (5 bases). The CDR3 extends over 13 amino acids. Trimming stripped 6 bases from V and 3 bases from J, with 11 bases between. Looked up from germline, CDR1 is LNHDA and CDR2 is SQIVND (reference sequence).

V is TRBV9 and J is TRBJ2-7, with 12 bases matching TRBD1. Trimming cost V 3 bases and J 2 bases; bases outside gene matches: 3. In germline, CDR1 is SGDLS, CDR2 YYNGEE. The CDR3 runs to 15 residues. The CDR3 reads CASSEGTGGPYEQYF. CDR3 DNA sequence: TGTGCCAGCAGCGAGGGGACAGGGGGCCCCTACGAGCAGTACTTC.

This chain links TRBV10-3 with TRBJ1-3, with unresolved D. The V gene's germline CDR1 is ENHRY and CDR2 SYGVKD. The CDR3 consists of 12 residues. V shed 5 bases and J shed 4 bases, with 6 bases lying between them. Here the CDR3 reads CAISFQGNTIYF. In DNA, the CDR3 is TGTGCCATCAGTTTCCAGGGAAACACCATATATTTT.

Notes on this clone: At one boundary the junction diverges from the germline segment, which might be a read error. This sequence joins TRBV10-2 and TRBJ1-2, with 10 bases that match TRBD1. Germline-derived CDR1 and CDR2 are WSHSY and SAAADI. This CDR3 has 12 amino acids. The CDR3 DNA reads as TGCGCCAGCAGTGAGTCGGGGACAGGGGAAGACTTC. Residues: CASSESGTGEDF.

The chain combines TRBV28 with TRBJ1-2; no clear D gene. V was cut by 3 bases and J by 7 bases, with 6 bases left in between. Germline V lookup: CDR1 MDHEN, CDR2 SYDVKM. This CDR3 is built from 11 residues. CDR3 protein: CASSFLAGYTF. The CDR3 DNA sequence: TGTGCCAGCAGTTTCTTGGCTGGCTACACCTTC.

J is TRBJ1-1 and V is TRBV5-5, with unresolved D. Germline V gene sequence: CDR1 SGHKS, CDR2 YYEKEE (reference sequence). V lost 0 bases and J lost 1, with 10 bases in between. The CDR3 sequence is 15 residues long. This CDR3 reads CASSLVGVPNTEAFF. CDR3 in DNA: TGTGCCAGCAGCTTGGTCGGGGTCCCGAACACTGAAGCTTTCTTT.

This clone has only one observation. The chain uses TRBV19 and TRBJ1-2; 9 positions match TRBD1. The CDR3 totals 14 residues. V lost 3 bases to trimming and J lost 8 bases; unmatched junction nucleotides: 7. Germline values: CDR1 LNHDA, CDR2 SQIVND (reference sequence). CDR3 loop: CASSIRQGVNGYTF. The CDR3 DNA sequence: TGTGCCAGTAGTATCCGACAGGGGGTAAACGGCTACACCTTC.